This T cell receptor (beta chain) was identified during a study of OX40 agonist ivuxolimab in advanced cancers. Study at large: One patient with hepatocellular carcinoma and two with cutaneous melanoma, three in all, had partial responses.

The repertoire was sequenced with immunoSEQ multiplex PCR; TCRdb's copy has only in-frame clones and lacks some. The sample has 45,000 to 65,000 clones; 65% to 90% are singletons. Findings and limits, study-wide: Both CD4+ and CD8+ T cell populations in blood had undergone clonal expansion by week 6 at 0.1 to 3.0 mg/kg.

About this clone itself: What it binds is not known.

The CDR3 has 14 amino acids. Trimming removed 6 bases at V and 4 bases at J, with 15 bases between. Germline CDR1 reads MNHNY; CDR2 reads SVGAGI (reference sequence). Sequenced here: CD4+ or CD8+ T cells sorted from blood, sampled in a trial of the OX40 agonist ivuxolimab. V usage is TRBV6-6 and J usage is TRBJ1-2; D is unclear. The TCR originated in an adult with an advanced solid tumor such as melanoma, head and neck, liver or kidney cancer. Here the CDR3 DNA reads TGTGCCAGCAGCCCCCCCCGACAAATCTATGGCTACACCTTC. Translated: CASSPPRQIYGYTF.